The sequence of this T cell receptor beta chain was determined in a study of shared clonotypes between healthy human individuals. The CDR3 is 17 amino acids. V was pared by 1 base and J by 0 bases, with 16 bases between. Germline CDR1 is SGHTA and CDR2 is FQGNSA. Clones were read by immunoSEQ multiplex PCR, and TCRdb kept only the in-frame ones, dropping some. The sample has over a million clones, about four fifths seen once. The J gene is TRBJ2-7, the V gene TRBV7-2; D may be TRBD2 (6 bases). Material: memory CD4+ T cells from PBMCs. As to subset: CD45RA-negative fraction. The sequence was obtained from a man between 18 and 35 years old in good health. Some clones in this sample may be carry-over from other donors' samples. CDR3 in amino acids: CASSLDLGLLSSYEQYF. DNA for the CDR3: TGTGCCAGCAGCTTAGATCTGGGACTGCTAAGCTCCTACGAGCAGTACTTC.